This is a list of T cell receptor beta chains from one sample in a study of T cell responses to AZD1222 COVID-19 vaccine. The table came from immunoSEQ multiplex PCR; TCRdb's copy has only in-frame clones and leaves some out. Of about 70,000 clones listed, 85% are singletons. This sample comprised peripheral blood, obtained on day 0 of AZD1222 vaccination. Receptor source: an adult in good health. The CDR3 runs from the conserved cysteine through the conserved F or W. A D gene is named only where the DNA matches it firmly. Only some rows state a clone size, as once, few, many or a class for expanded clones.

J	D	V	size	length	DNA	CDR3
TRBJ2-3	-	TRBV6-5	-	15	TGTGCCAGCAGTTACGGCGGCAGGTCCGCAGATACGCAGTATTTT	CASSYGGRSADTQYF
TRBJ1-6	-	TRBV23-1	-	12	TGCGCCAGCAGTCGGGGGAATTCACCCCTCCACTTT	CASSRGNSPLHF
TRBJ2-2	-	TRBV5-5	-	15	TGTGCCAGCAGCCCCGGGGCCACCGGCACCGGGGAGCTGTTTTTT	CASSPGATGTGELFF
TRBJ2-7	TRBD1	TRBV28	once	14	TGTGCCAGCAGGCTGGACAGGATCTCCTACGAGCAGTACTTC	CASRLDRISYEQYF
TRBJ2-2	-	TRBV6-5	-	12	TGTGCCAGCAGGGGAAACACCGGGGAGCTGTTTTTT	CASRGNTGELFF
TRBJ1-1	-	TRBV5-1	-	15	TGCGCCAGCAGCTTGGATCCGGGCATGAACACTGAAGCTTTCTTT	CASSLDPGMNTEAFF
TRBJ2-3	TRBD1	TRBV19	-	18	TGTGCCAGTAGTATAGACCGAGCCGGGACAGGGGGGCCAGATACGCAGTATTTT	CASSIDRAGTGGPDTQYF
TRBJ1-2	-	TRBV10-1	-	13	TGCGCCAGCAGTGACGGCCCAGACTATGGCTACACCTTC	CASSDGPDYGYTF
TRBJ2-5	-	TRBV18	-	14	TGTGCCAGCTCACCGGACGGAGGGGGAGAGACCCAGTACTTC	CASSPDGGGETQYF
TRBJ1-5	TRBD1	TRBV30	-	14	TGTGCCTGGAGTGTCGGGACAGGGGTTCAGCCCCAGCATTTT	CAWSVGTGVQPQHF
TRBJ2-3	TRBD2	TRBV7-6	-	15	TGTGCCAGCAGCTCCTCGTCCCTAGCGGGGGTAATTCAGTATTTT	CASSSSSLAGVIQYF
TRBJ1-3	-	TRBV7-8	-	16	TGTGCTAGCAGCCTCGTCCCCGTGGCAGGACCAAACACCATATATTTT	CASSLVPVAGPNTIYF
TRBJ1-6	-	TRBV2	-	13	TGTGCCAGCAGTGAAGGAAGGAACTCACCCCTCCACTTT	CASSEGRNSPLHF
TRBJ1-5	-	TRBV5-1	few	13	TGCGCCAGCAGCTTGTGGGTCGGACAGCCCCAGCATTTT	CASSLWVGQPQHF
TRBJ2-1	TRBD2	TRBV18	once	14	TGTGCCAGCTCACCAGCGAGCGGGGGGGGAAGACAGTTCTTC	CASSPASGGGRQFF
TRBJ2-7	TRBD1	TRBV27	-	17	TGTGCCAGCAGTTTTAGGGGACAGGGGTCCCCCCTGTTTGAGCAGTACTTC	CASSFRGQGSPLFEQYF
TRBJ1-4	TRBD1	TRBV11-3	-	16	TGTGCCAGCAGCTTATGGAAGGGACAGGTCGCTGAAAAACTGTTTTTT	CASSLWKGQVAEKLFF
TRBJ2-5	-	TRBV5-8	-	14	TGTGCCAGCAGCTTGGACGGCTCTCAAGAGACCCAGTACTTC	CASSLDGSQETQYF
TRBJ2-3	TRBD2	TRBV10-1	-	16	TGCGCCAGCAGTGATAAGCGGGGATCTAGCACAGATACGCAGTATTTT	CASSDKRGSSTDTQYF
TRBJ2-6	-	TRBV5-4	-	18	TGTGCCAGCAGCTGGGGCTCCGGATCCCTCTCTGGGGCCAACGTCCTGACTTTC	CASSWGSGSLSGANVLTF
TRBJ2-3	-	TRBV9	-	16	TGTGCCAGCAGCCTCGACTTAACCTACGTACACGCTACGCAGTATTTT	CASSLDLTYVHATQYF
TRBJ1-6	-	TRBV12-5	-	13	TGTGCTAGTGGTTTATACAGGGCTTCACCCCTCCACTTT	CASGLYRASPLHF
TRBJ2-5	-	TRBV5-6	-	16	TGTGCCAGCAGCTGGGGGAGAGGATCGGCCCAAGAGACCCAGTACTTC	CASSWGRGSAQETQYF
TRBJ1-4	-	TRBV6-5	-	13	TGTGCCAGCAAGTCGCGGCAGGAAGAAAAACTGTTTTTT	CASKSRQEEKLFF
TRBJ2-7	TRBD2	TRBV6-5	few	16	TGTGCCAGCAGTTACTCGGGGGTAGCGGGAGCCCGCGAGCAGTACTTC	CASSYSGVAGAREQYF
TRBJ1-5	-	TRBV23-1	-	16	TGCGCCAGCAGCCAGCCGGCCTCGGGCAGCAATCAGCCCCAGCATTTT	CASSQPASGSNQPQHF
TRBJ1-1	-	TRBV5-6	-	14	TGTGCCAGCAGTGGGGGATTTGGAGGCACTGAAGCTTTCTTT	CASSGGFGGTEAFF
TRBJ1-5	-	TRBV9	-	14	TGTGCCAGCAGCGTAGCTGGGCAGAATCAGCCCCAGCATTTT	CASSVAGQNQPQHF
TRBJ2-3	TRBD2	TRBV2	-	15	TGTGCCAGCAAGAGTAGCGGGGTTCACACAGATACGCAGTATTTT	CASKSSGVHTDTQYF
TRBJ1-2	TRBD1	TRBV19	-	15	TGTGCCAGTAGTATTGGAACAGGGGAAGTCTATGGCTACACCTTC	CASSIGTGEVYGYTF
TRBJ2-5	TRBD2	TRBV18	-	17	TGTGCCAGCTCACCGGGACTAGCGGGTTCACTCGTAGAGACCCAGTACTTC	CASSPGLAGSLVETQYF
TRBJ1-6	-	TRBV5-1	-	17	TGCGCCAGCAGCTTGACGTCATATCGGGGGTCCGGTTCACCCCTCCACTTT	CASSLTSYRGSGSPLHF
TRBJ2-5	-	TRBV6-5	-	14	TGTGCCAGCAGTACCGGAGGGGCGGAAGAGACCCAGTACTTC	CASSTGGAEETQYF
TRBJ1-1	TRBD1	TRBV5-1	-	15	TGCGCCAGCAGCACGGGACAGTCTCTCGACACTGAAGCTTTCTTT	CASSTGQSLDTEAFF
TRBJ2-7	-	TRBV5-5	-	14	TGTGCCAGCAGCTTGGTACGGCTTTCCTACGAGCAGTACTTC	CASSLVRLSYEQYF
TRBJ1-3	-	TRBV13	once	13	TGTGCCAGCAGGGCAATTGGGGGTGACACCATATATTTT	CASRAIGGDTIYF
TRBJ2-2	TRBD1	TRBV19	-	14	TGTGCCAGTACCCAGGGGGCGTACACCGGGGAGCTGTTTTTT	CASTQGAYTGELFF
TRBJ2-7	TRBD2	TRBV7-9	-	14	TGTGCCAGCAGCTTATCGAGGGAGGGGAACGAGCAGTACTTC	CASSLSREGNEQYF
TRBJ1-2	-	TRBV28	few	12	TGTGCCAGCAGTTTGCAGCTCTATGGCTACACCTTC	CASSLQLYGYTF
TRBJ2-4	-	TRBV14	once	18	TGTGCCAGCAGCCAAGATCCGTGGGGGGGCTTTGCCAAAAACATTCAGTACTTC	CASSQDPWGGFAKNIQYF
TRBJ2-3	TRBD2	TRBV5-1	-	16	TGCGCCAGCAGCTATATTACTAGCGGGAGCGCAGATACGCAGTATTTT	CASSYITSGSADTQYF
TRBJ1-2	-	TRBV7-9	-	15	TGTGCCAGCAGCTCGCAAAGGACGGAAGCCTATGGCTACACCTTC	CASSSQRTEAYGYTF
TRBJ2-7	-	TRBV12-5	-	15	TGTGCTAGTGGTTTGGCGACAGGTCCCTCCTACGAGCAGTACTTC	CASGLATGPSYEQYF
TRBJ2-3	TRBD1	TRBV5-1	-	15	TGCGCCAGCAGCTTGGGAGGGACAGGGAGAGATACGCAGTATTTT	CASSLGGTGRDTQYF